A selection of T cell receptor beta chains follows, all from one sample in a study of cytomegalovirus exposure and HLA in healthy donors. Only in-frame clones appear in the TCRdb table, and some are missing; sequencing was by immunoSEQ multiplex PCR. This repertoire shows roughly 100,000 clones, more than 75% found once; its top ten account for approximately 1.5%. The sequenced material came from PBMCs. These receptors originate from a woman between 35 and 50 years old in good health and CMV-seronegative. The conserved cysteine and the conserved F or W are not part of the CDR3 here. Fields, in order: V gene, J gene, D gene, CDR3 protein. The D gene is left open where the match is weak.

TRBV28	TRBJ1-6	.	ASNRQGLGSPLH
TRBV18	TRBJ2-1	TRBD2	ASSPLTSTYNEQF
TRBV7-8	TRBJ2-5	.	ASSLLGRVETQY
TRBV9	TRBJ2-7	TRBD1	ASSVESSPTGNYEQY
TRBV7-9	TRBJ1-1	TRBD1	ASSLTGGAGTEAF
TRBV2	TRBJ1-2	TRBD1	ASSADRVYGYT
TRBV7-9	TRBJ1-1	.	ASSPPRERAF
TRBV4-1	TRBJ1-1	.	ASSQDTGHTEAF
TRBV7-9	TRBJ2-3	.	ASSPRTAAPSTDTQY
TRBV15	TRBJ2-1	TRBD2	ATSRDPAGVTYNEQF
TRBV5-1	TRBJ2-7	TRBD1	ASSLGTGVVTYEQY
TRBV7-9	TRBJ2-7	.	ASSPDSFSYEQY
TRBV19	TRBJ2-5	.	ASSIGGPGKTQY
TRBV7-2	TRBJ1-1	.	ASSLRQMNTEAF
TRBV5-1	TRBJ2-7	TRBD1	ATSGTGVDEQY
TRBV28	TRBJ1-2	TRBD1	ASSHAQGASNYGYT
TRBV7-9	.	.	ASRRAGETQY
TRBV6-4	TRBJ1-2	TRBD1	ASSDQGGGYT
TRBV5-5	TRBJ1-3	.	ASSLGLVAVGNTIY
TRBV28	TRBJ1-5	.	ASNGAGEVQPQH
TRBV5-5	TRBJ2-7	.	ASSPLGDMDPTTEQY
TRBV4-3	TRBJ2-1	.	ASSQGANNEQF
TRBV14	TRBJ2-7	.	ASSPAQAFPYEQY
TRBV5-1	TRBJ2-1	TRBD2	ASRMASGKSYNEQF
TRBV5-4	TRBJ2-5	TRBD2	ASSRTSGSLLETQY
TRBV7-9	TRBJ1-2	.	ASSERDIYGYT
TRBV4-2	TRBJ2-5	.	ASSQAPRAAQETQY
TRBV4-1	TRBJ1-5	TRBD1	ASSPWTGNIQPQH
TRBV27	TRBJ2-1	.	ASSFPGLPDSEQF
TRBV28	TRBJ1-2	.	ASTPSPGYGYT
TRBV19	TRBJ1-1	.	ASKWSVMVF
TRBV7-2	TRBJ1-1	TRBD1	ASSLATGGAF
TRBV19	TRBJ2-7	.	ASSIVTDSYEQY
TRBV28	TRBJ2-3	TRBD2	AGASGSVIDTQY
TRBV9	TRBJ2-7	TRBD2	ASSASVSGTFSYEQY
TRBV9	TRBJ1-1	.	ASSVGVGAAYMNTEAF
TRBV2	TRBJ2-7	TRBD2	ASSDGLAGVTHEQY
TRBV5-5	TRBJ2-7	TRBD2	ASSLVSGSYEQY
TRBV10-3	TRBJ2-5	.	AISEPGETQY
TRBV4-3	TRBJ2-1	TRBD2	ASSRSGTSGIRQF